This entry is about one T cell receptor beta chain. This sample is part of a study of blood T cell repertoires in COVID-19. Study at large: Some COVID-19 samples were acute and others convalescent; all came from the United States, Italy and Spain. The analysed material was cDNA or gDNA that came from T cells, B-cell-depleted T cells, or PBMCs.

The ends lost 7 bases at V and 4 bases at J; junction bases unmatched: 1. CDR1 is MNHEY and CDR2 is SMNVEV in the germline V gene (reference sequence). This CDR3 is 13 amino acids long. The authors' processing: Researchers report that nucleated cell counts were estimated from reference gene primer amplification. The protocol was immunoSEQ multiplex PCR, while the TCRdb copy is restricted to in-frame clones and leaves out a portion. That table gives V, J and clone size, and the DNA gave D and trimming. The top ten hold about 3.1% of the sample, which has roughly 57,000 clones, 85% to 95% seen once. The specimen sequenced was peripheral blood. The V and J genes are TRBV27 and TRBJ2-7; the match to TRBD2 covers 13 bases. This clonotype originated in a human donor in a cohort sampled during active COVID-19. The CDR3 loop is CASKTSGRYEQYF. The CDR3 DNA reads TGTGCCAGCAAGACTAGCGGGAGGTACGAGCAGTACTTC.